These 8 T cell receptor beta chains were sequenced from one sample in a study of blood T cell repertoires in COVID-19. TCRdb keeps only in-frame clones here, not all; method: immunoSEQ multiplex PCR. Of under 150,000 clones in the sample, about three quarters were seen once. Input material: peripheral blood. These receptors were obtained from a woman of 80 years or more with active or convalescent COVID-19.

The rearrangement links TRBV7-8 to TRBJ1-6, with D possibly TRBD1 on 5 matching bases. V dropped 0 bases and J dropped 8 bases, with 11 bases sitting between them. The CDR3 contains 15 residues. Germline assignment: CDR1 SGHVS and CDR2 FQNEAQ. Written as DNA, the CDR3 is TGTGCCAGCAGCTTAGCGGGGGGGAGGGATTCACCCCTCCACTTT. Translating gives CASSLAGGRDSPLHF.

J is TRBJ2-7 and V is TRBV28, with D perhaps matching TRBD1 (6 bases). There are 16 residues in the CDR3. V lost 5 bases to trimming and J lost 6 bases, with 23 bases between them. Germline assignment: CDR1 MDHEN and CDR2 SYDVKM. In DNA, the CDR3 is TGTGCCAGCAGTCCACCGCGGCAGGGGAGCTGGGGCGAGCAGTACTTC. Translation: CASSPPRQGSWGEQYF.

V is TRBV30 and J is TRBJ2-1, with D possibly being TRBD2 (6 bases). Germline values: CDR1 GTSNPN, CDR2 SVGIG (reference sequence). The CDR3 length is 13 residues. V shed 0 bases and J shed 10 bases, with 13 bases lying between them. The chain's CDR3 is CAWSVLAGLEQFF. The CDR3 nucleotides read TGTGCCTGGAGTGTACTGGCGGGGTTGGAGCAGTTCTTC.

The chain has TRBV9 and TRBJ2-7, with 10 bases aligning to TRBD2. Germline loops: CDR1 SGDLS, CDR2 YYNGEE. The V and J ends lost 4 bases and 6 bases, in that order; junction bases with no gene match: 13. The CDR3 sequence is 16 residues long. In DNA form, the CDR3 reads TGTGCCAGCAGCCGCTCTAGCGGGGGCTCTCTTGGCGAGCAGTACTTC. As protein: CASSRSSGGSLGEQYF.

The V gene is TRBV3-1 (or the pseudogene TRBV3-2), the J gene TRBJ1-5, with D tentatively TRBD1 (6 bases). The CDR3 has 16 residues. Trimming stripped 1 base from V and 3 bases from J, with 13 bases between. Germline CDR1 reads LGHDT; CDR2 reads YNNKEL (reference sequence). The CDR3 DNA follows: TGTGCCAGCAGCCAAGGCGTCGGGGGGGCCAATCAGCCCCAGCATTTT. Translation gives CASSQGVGGANQPQHF.

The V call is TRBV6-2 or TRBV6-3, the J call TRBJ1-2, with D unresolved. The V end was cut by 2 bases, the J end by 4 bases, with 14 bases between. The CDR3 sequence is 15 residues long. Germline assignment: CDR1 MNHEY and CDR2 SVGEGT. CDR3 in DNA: TGTGCCAGCAGTTACGCCAGCGGCAGTTCCTATGGCTACACCTTC. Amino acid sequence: CASSYASGSSYGYTF.

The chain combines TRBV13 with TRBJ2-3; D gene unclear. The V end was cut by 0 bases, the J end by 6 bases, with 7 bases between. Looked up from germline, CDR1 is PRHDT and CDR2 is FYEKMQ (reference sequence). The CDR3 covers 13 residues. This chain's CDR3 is CASSLGGADTQYF. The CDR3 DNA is TGTGCCAGCAGCTTAGGGGGCGCCGATACGCAGTATTTT.

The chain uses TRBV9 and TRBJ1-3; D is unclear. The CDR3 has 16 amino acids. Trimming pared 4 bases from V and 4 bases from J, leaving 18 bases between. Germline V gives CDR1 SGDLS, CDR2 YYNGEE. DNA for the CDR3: TGTGCCAGCAGCCCCAAGGGAGCGGGCAGGGGAAACACCATATATTTT. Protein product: CASSPKGAGRGNTIYF.